Listed below are T cell receptor beta chains from one sample, sequenced in a study of CD8+ T cells in alopecia areata. Libraries were prepared by immunoSEQ multiplex PCR; TCRdb keeps only in-frame clonotypes and omits some of them. The sample shows about 190,000 clones, around three fifths of them seen only once. The sample consisted of CD4+ T cells sorted from blood, taken between weeks 47 and 50, from a patient treated with tofacitinib. The receptors shown here come from a human donor with alopecia areata. The CDR3 runs from the conserved cysteine through the conserved F or W.

j_gene,len,v_gene,CDR3aa
TRBJ1-5,13,TRBV2,CASSNERGQPQHF
TRBJ1-5,12,TRBV29-1,CSVRDSNQPQHF
TRBJ1-2,14,TRBV2,CASSDRGRGYGYTF
TRBJ2-7,13,TRBV9,CASSEGTEYEQYF
TRBJ1-5,12,TRBV21-1,CASRTGDQPQHF
TRBJ1-2,15,TRBV5-1,CASSTNSDGAYGYTF
TRBJ2-2,12,TRBV14,CASSPLIGELFF
TRBJ2-7,17,TRBV5-4,CASSLDASGTARSEQYF
TRBJ2-3,12,TRBV18,CASSLYTDTQYF
TRBJ1-1,13,TRBV19,CASAGQIDAEAFF
TRBJ2-3,15,TRBV7-2,CASSNPAGLADTQYF
TRBJ1-1,14,TRBV2,CASSAEGRSTEAFF
TRBJ2-1,15,TRBV18,CASSPDRAPYNEQFF
TRBJ2-3,14,TRBV6-6,CASSGQGSRDTQYF
TRBJ1-5,13,TRBV30,CAWSPDLNQPQHF
TRBJ2-7,13,TRBV5-1,CASRLGQEGEQYF
TRBJ2-7,13,TRBV29-1,CSVGDRGDDEQYF
TRBJ2-3,15,TRBV7-2,CASSPGLAFTDTQYF
TRBJ1-5,15,TRBV7-2,CASSLNSGAGQPQHF
TRBJ1-1,14,TRBV4-3,CASSQDKSRTEAFF
TRBJ1-2,15,TRBV4-3,CASSPAPGGDYGYTF
TRBJ2-2,16,TRBV4-3,CASSQGSGGRTGELFF
TRBJ1-1,12,TRBV9,CASSAMNTEAFF
TRBJ2-5,13,TRBV28,CACIQAGQETQYF
TRBJ2-5,11,TRBV29-1,CSVQGRETQYF
TRBJ2-7,15,TRBV9,CASSVEPSLEYEQYF
TRBJ1-1,13,TRBV11-3,CASSRGTATEAFF
TRBJ2-7,10,TRBV20-1,CSAKLTNHIF
TRBJ1-1,18,TRBV7-9,CASASHARGGVSNTEAFF
TRBJ1-1,10,TRBV29-1,CSGGDTEAFF
TRBJ1-2,14,TRBV25-1,CASSAGMGTGGYTF
TRBJ2-2,13,TRBV7-8,CASSEQGSGELFF
TRBJ1-2,16,TRBV25-1,CASVGRGQGTNYGYTF